One sample yielded the 15 T cell receptor beta chains listed below, sequenced in a study of Graves' ophthalmopathy and Graves' hyperthyroidism. The study amplified TCR beta CDR3 regions using RNA transcripts. The workflow started with a first-round RT-PCR run with HTBI primers and then moved on to a second-round multiplex PCR. Each CDR3 protein gets one entry after TCRdb re-called the multiplex PCR reads with MiXCR. The sample lists about 550,000 distinct CDR3 sequences; just under 40% were seen once. Sequenced material: peripheral blood or thyroid tissue (not recorded which). Every receptor here comes from an adult man with Graves' hyperthyroidism.

This sequence joins TRBV30 and TRBJ1-2, with D unresolved. Germline V gives CDR1 GTSNPN, CDR2 SVGIG (reference sequence). The germline V and J ends were trimmed by 4 bases and 5 bases, with 14 bases remaining between them. This CDR3 contains 13 residues. The CDR3 DNA reads TGTGCCTGGACAGTCCTCGCCGGATATGGCTACACCTTC. Its protein product is CAWTVLAGYGYTF.

This sequence joins TRBV20-1 and TRBJ1-4; D might be TRBD1 (5 bases). In germline, CDR1 is DFQATT, CDR2 SNEGSKA (reference sequence). Trimming pared 0 bases from V and 5 bases from J, leaving 13 bases between. The length of the CDR3 is 15 residues. The CDR3 loop reads CSAREVYGGNEKLFF. As DNA, the CDR3 is TGCAGTGCTAGAGAGGTGTACGGGGGGAATGAAAAACTGTTTTTT.

The V call is TRBV20-1, the J call TRBJ2-7, with a tentative D call TRBD2 (6 bases). V lost 7 bases and J 2 bases, leaving 21 bases between the germline ends. CDR1 is DFQATT and CDR2 is SNEGSKA in the germline V gene (reference sequence). The CDR3 is 15 amino acids. CDR3 DNA sequence: TGCAGTGTACCCCCCTCTAGCGCCCAAACCTACGAGCAGTACTTC. This encodes CSVPPSSAQTYEQYF.

This clonotype has at least ten counts. The chain links TRBV6-6 to TRBJ1-5, with D unclear. Trimming removed 2 bases from V and 7 bases from J, with 6 bases in between. This CDR3 region has 12 residues. Germline-derived CDR1 and CDR2 are MNHNY and SVGAGI (reference sequence). The CDR3 DNA is TGTGCCAGCAGTTACCCTAGCCAGCCCCAGCATTTT. Translated: CASSYPSQPQHF.

This clonotype was observed at least ten times. The chain recombines TRBV29-1 with TRBJ2-2; 8 nucleotides agree with TRBD1. This CDR3 is built from 14 residues. With 3 bases clipped from V and 7 bases from J, the junction kept 7 bases outside the gene matches. The germline gives CDR1 SQVTM, CDR2 ANQGSEA. The CDR3 region is CSVDGQGAVGELFF. CDR3 DNA sequence: TGCAGCGTTGATGGCCAGGGGGCGGTCGGGGAGCTGTTTTTT.

Ten or more counts support this clonotype. The rearrangement uses TRBV19 and TRBJ2-7, with 7 bases identical to TRBD2. Per the germline V gene, CDR1 is LNHDA and CDR2 is SQIVND (reference sequence). Germline trimming cut 5 bases from V and 2 bases from J; bases unmatched to any gene: 3. The CDR3 contains 13 residues. DNA of the CDR3: TGTGCCAGTAGTGAAAGCGGGACCTACGAGCAGTACTTC. Its translation: CASSESGTYEQYF.

The rearrangement joins TRBV7-9 to TRBJ1-2; D is perhaps TRBD1 (6 bases). Germline V CDR1 and CDR2: SEHNR, FQNEAQ (reference sequence). V lost 5 bases and J lost 6, with 19 bases in between. The CDR3 covers 15 residues. Written as DNA, the CDR3 is TGTGCCAGCAGCCCCCCCGGGGGGGGCACGGATGGCTACACCTTC. This codes for CASSPPGGGTDGYTF. Based on the CDR3 plus reference TRBV7-9 and TRBJ1-2, the full variable domain is DTGVSQNPRHKITKRGQNVTFRCDPISEHNRLYWYRQTLGQGPEFLTYFQNEAQLEKSRLLSDRFSAERPKGSFSTLEIQRTEQGDSAMYLCASSPPGGGTDGYTFGSGTRLTVV.

Regarding this clonotype: Being one base from a much bigger clone, this may be a read error. The chain links TRBV6-6 to TRBJ1-1; D is ambiguous. Per the germline V gene, CDR1 is MNHNY and CDR2 is SVGAGI (reference sequence). This CDR3 is 12 amino acids long. CDR3 amino acids: CASRGTRTGAFF. The CDR3, as DNA: TGTGCCAGCAGAGGAACCCGCACTGGAGCTTTCTTT.

The rearrangement uses TRBV7-4 and TRBJ1-5; TRBD1 is a possible D gene (5 bases). Germline V gene lookup returns CDR1 SGHVT and CDR2 SQSDAQ. V was trimmed by 3 bases and J by 0 bases, leaving 9 bases between them. The CDR3 is made up of 15 amino acids. CDR3 sequence reads: CASSFYGGSNQPQHF. CDR3 DNA: TGTGCCAGCAGCTTCTACGGGGGTAGCAATCAGCCCCAGCATTTT.

The chain employs TRBV19 and TRBJ1-5; D is uncertain. V gave up 7 bases and J gave up 3 bases, with 13 bases separating them. The CDR3 covers 14 residues. Germline V gene lookup returns CDR1 LNHDA and CDR2 SQIVND (reference sequence). The CDR3 DNA reads as TGTGCCAGTAAATTAGCAGCGCCCAATCAGCCCCAGCATTTT. Translated: CASKLAAPNQPQHF.

This clonotype was picked up many times. The chain combines TRBV7-2 with TRBJ2-7, with 7 bases identical to TRBD1. The CDR3 sequence is 16 residues long. The V segment lost 1 base and the J segment 1 base; nucleotides outside the gene matches: 7. Looked up from germline, CDR1 is SGHTA and CDR2 is FQGNSA. The CDR3 is CASSLGDSAQSYEQYF. DNA of the CDR3: TGTGCCAGCAGCTTAGGGGACAGTGCTCAGTCCTACGAGCAGTACTTC. Looking up the rest from reference TRBV7-2 and TRBJ2-7 gives the full variable domain: GAGVSQSPSNKVTEKGKDVELRCDPISGHTALYWYRQSLGQGLEFLIYFQGNSAPDKSGLPSDRFSAERTGGSVSTLTIQRTQQEDSAVYLCASSLGDSAQSYEQYFGPGTRLTVT.

For this clonotype: A much larger clone lies one base from this, so it may be a read error. This chain's CDR3 is CASSYTGAGDQKLFF. The CDR3 DNA sequence: TGTGCCAGCAGTTACACCGGGGCAGGGGATCAAAAACTGTTTTTT. The rearrangement uses TRBV10-3 and TRBJ1-4; D might be TRBD1 (6 bases). Germline V gene sequence: CDR1 ENHRY, CDR2 SYGVKD. The CDR3 loop spans 15 amino acids.

V and J are TRBV7-9 and TRBJ2-5; 9 bases are shared with TRBD1. Per the germline V gene, CDR1 is SEHNR and CDR2 is FQNEAQ (reference sequence). The CDR3 loop spans 16 amino acids. Trimming at V came to 3 bases and at J to 2 bases, leaving 7 bases not matched to a gene. The CDR3 spells CASSFRDRARQETQYF. The CDR3 DNA sequence: TGTGCCAGCAGCTTCCGGGACAGGGCACGTCAAGAGACCCAGTACTTC.

This clonotype was detected ten times or more. This chain joins TRBV7-2 and TRBJ1-2; D is perhaps TRBD1 (6 bases). This CDR3 contains 17 residues. V lost 5 bases and J lost 3, with 22 bases in between. Germline loops: CDR1 SGHTA, CDR2 FQGNSA. CDR3 region: CASSPPRGADGDYGYTF. CDR3 sequence (DNA): TGTGCCAGCAGCCCGCCGCGGGGGGCGGACGGTGACTATGGCTACACCTTC.

The chain carries TRBV7-2 and TRBJ2-5; 12 nucleotides match TRBD2. V lost 7 bases to trimming and J lost 4 bases; unmatched junction nucleotides: 10. CDR1 is SGHTA and CDR2 is FQGNSA in the germline V gene. This CDR3 has 16 amino acids. CDR3 loop: CASTSLAGGPRETQYF. CDR3 coding DNA: TGTGCCAGCACCAGTCTAGCGGGAGGGCCCCGAGAGACCCAGTACTTC.